The clone carrying this T cell receptor beta chain was found once. This sample stems from a study of blood T cell repertoires in COVID-19. CDR1 is SGHNT and CDR2 is YENEEA in the germline V gene. V was pared by 5 bases and J by 2 bases, with 12 bases between. The CDR3 runs 15 residues. Profiling relied on immunoSEQ multiplex PCR, and the TCRdb table lists in-frame clones only, not all of them. The data hold some 180,000 clones, with about 85% observed a single time. The sequence came from a man between 40 and 49 years old who had recovered from COVID-19. The rearrangement links TRBV11-3 to TRBJ1-4; TRBD1 might be the D (6 bases). Sequenced input: PBMCs or T cells enriched from blood (not recorded which). The CDR3, as DNA: TGTGCCAGCAGCGAACAAGGGGGTACTAATGAAAAACTGTTTTTT. It yields the protein CASSEQGGTNEKLFF.